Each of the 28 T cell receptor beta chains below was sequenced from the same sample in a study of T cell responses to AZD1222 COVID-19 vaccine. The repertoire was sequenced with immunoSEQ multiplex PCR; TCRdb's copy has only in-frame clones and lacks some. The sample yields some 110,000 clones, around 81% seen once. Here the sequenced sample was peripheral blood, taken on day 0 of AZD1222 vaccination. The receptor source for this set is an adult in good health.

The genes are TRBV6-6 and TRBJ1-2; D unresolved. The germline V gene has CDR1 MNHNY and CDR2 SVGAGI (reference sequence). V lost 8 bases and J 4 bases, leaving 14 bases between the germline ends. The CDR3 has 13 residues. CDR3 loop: CASGLDGPYGYTF. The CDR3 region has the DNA TGTGCCAGCGGCCTCGACGGACCCTATGGCTACACCTTC.

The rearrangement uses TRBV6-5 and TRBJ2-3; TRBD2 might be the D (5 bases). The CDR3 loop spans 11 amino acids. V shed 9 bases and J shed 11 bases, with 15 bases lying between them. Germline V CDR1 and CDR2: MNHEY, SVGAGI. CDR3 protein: CASPSGKRQYF. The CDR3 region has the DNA TGTGCCAGTCCCTCGGGGAAGCGGCAGTATTTT.

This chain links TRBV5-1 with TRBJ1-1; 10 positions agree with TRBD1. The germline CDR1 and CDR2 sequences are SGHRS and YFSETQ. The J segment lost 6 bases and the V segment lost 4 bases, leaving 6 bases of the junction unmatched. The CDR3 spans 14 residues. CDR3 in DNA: TGCGCCAGCAGCCGGGGGACAGGGGTCCCTGAAGCTTTCTTT. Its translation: CASSRGTGVPEAFF.

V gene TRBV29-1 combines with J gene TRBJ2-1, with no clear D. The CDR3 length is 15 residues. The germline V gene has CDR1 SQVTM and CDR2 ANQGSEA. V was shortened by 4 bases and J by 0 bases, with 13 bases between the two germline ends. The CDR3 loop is CSVGTGSDSYNEQFF. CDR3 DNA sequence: TGCAGCGTTGGGACCGGTTCGGACTCCTACAATGAGCAGTTCTTC.

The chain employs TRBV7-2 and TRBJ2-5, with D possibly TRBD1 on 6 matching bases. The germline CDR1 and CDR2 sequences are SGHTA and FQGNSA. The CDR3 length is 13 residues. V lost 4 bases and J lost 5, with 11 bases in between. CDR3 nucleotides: TGTGCCAGCAGCTCGGGACAACGGGAGACCCAGTACTTC. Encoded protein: CASSSGQRETQYF.

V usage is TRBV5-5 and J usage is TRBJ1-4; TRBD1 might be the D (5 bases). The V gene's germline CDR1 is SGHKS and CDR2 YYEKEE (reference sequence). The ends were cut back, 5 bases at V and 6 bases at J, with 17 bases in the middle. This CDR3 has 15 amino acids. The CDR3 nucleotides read TGTGCCAGCAGTTACACCGCAGGGCGTGATGAAAAACTGTTTTTT. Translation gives CASSYTAGRDEKLFF.

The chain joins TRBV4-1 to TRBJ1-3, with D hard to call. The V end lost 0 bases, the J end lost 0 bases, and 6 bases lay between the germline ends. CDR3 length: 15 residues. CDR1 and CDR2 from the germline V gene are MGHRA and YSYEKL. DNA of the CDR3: TGCGCCAGCAGCCAAGATCCGAGCTCTGGAAACACCATATATTTT. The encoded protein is CASSQDPSSGNTIYF.

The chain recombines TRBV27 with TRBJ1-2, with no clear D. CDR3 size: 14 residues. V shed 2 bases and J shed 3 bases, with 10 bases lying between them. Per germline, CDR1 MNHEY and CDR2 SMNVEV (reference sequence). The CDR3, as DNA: TGTGCCAGCAGTTTACGGGGTTGGGACTATGGCTACACCTTC. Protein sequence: CASSLRGWDYGYTF.

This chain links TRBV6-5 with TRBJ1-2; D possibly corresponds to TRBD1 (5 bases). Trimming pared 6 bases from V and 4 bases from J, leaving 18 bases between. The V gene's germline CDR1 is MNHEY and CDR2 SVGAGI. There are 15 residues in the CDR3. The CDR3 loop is CASRPSGTSTYGYTF. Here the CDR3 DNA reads TGTGCCAGCAGGCCCTCCGGGACTTCGACCTATGGCTACACCTTC.

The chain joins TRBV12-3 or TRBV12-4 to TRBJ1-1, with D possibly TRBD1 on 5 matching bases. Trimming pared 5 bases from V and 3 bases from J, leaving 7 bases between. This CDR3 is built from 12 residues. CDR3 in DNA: TGTGCCAGCAGTCGACAGCACACTGAAGCTTTCTTT. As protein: CASSRQHTEAFF.

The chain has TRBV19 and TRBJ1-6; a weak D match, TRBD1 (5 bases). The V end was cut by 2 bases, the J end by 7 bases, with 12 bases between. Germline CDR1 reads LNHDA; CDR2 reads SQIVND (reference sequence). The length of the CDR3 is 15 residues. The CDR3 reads CASSIQGMGNSPLHF. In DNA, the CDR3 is TGTGCCAGTAGTATACAGGGAATGGGGAATTCACCCCTCCACTTT.

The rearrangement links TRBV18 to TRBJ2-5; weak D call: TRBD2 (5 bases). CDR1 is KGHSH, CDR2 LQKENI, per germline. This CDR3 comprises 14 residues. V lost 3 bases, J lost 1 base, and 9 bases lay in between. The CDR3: CASSPQDFQETQYF. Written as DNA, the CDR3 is TGTGCCAGCTCACCTCAGGACTTCCAAGAGACCCAGTACTTC. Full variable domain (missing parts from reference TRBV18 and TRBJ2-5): NAGVMQNPRHLVRRRGQEARLRCSPMKGHSHVYWYRQLPEEGLKFMVYLQKENIIDESGMPKERFSAEFPKEGPSILRIQQVVRGDSAAYFCASSPQDFQETQYFGPGTRLLVL.

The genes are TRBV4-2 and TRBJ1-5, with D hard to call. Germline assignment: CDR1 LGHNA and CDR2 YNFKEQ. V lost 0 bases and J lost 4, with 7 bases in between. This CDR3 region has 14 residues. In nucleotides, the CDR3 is TGTGCCAGCAGCCAAGATGATACTAATCAGCCCCAGCATTTT. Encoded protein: CASSQDDTNQPQHF.

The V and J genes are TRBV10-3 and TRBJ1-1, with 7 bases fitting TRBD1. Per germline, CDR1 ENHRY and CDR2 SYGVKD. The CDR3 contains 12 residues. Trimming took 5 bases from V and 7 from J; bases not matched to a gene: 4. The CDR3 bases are TGTGCCATCAGTCAGGGGGGGATTGAAGCTTTCTTT. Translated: CAISQGGIEAFF.

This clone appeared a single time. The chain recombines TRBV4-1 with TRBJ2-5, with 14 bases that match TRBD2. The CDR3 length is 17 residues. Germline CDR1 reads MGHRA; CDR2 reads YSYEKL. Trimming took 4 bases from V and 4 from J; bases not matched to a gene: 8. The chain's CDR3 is CASSPSRLAGGRETQYF. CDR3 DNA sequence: TGCGCCAGCAGCCCTAGCCGACTAGCGGGAGGGAGAGAGACCCAGTACTTC.

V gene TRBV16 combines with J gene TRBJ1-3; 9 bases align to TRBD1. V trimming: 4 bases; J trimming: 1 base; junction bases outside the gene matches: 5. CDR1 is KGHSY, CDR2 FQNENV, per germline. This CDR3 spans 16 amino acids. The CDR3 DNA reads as TGTGCCAGCAGCCCGGTCGACAGGGGGTCTGGAAACACCATATATTTT. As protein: CASSPVDRGSGNTIYF.

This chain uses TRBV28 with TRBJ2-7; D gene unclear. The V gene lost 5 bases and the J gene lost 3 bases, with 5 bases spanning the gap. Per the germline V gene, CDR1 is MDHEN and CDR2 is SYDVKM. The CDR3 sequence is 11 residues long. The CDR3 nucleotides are TGTGCCAGCAGTGAGAGCTACGAGCAGTACTTC. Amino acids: CASSESYEQYF.

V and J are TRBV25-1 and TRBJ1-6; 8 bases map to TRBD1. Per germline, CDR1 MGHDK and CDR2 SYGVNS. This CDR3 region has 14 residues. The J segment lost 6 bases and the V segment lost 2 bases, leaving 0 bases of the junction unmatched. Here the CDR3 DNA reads TGTGCCAGCAGTGAAGACAGGGGTAATTCACCCCTCCACTTT. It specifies CASSEDRGNSPLHF.

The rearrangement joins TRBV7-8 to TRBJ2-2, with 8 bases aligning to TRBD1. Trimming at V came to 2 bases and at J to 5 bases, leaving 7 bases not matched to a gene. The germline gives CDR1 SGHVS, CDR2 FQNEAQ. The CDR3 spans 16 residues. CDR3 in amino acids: CASSLTPTGDTGELFF. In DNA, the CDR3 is TGTGCCAGCAGCTTAACGCCGACAGGGGATACCGGGGAGCTGTTTTTT.

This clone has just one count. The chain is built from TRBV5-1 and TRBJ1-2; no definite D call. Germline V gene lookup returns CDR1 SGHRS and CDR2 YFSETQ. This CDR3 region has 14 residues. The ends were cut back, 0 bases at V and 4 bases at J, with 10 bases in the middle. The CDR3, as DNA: TGCGCCAGCAGCTTGGCCTCGGGAACCTATGGCTACACCTTC. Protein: CASSLASGTYGYTF.

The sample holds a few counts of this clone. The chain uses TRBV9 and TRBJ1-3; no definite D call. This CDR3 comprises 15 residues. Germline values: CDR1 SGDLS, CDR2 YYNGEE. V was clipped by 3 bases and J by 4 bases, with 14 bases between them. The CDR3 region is CASSGSYNAGNTIYF. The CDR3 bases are TGTGCCAGCAGCGGATCCTACAACGCCGGAAACACCATATATTTT.

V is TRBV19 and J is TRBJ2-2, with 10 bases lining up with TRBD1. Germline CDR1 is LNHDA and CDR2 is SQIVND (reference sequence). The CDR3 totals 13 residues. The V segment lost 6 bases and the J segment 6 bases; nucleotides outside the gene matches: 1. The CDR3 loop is CASRGQGPGELFF. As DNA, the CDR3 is TGTGCCAGTAGGGGACAGGGGCCCGGGGAGCTGTTTTTT.

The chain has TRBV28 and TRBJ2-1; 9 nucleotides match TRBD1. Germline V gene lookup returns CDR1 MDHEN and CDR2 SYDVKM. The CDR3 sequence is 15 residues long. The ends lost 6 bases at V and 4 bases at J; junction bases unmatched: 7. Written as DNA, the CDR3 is TGTGCCAGCAGCCCAGGGACAGGGTCTTACAATGAGCAGTTCTTC. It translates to CASSPGTGSYNEQFF.

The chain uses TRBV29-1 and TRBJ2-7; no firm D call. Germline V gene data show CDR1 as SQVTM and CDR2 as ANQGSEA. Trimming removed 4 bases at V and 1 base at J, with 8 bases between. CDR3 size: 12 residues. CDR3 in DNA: TGCAGCGTTGTAACTGATTCCTACGAGCAGTACTTC. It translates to CSVVTDSYEQYF.

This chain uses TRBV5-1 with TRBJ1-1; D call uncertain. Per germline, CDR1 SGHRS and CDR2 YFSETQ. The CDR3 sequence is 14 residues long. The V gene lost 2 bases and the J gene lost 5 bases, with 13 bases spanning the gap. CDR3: CASSFMEAGTEAFF. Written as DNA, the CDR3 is TGCGCCAGCAGCTTTATGGAGGCTGGGACTGAAGCTTTCTTT.

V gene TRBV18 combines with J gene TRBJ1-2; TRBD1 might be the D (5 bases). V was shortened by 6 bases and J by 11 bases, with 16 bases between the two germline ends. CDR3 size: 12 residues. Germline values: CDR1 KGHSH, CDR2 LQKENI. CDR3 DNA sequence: TGTGCCAGCTCTCTGCGGGGCTTGGGGTACACCTTC. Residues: CASSLRGLGYTF.

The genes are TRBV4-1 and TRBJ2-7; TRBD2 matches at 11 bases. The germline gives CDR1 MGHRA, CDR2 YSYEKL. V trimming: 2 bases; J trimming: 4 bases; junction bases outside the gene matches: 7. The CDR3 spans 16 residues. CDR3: CASSQSHSGRGYEQYF. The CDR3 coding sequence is TGCGCCAGCAGCCAATCCCATAGCGGGAGGGGGTACGAGCAGTACTTC.

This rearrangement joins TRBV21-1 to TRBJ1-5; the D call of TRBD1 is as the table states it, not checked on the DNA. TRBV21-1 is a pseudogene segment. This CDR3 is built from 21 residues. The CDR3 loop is CASSKIHSANVPTGENQPQHF. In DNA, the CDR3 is TGTGCCAGCAGCAAAATCCATTCGGCAAATGTACCGACAGGGGAGAATCAGCCCCAGCATTTT.